This TCR beta chain was sequenced for a study of tumor and adjacent non-tumor tissue in lung cancer. Study summary: On average, productive TCRbeta reads reached about 4 million per sample.

As to this clonotype: Germline is not matched at one junction end, which may reflect a read error.

The CDR3 consists of 13 residues. Germline lookup yields CDR1 DFQATT and CDR2 SNEGSKA (reference sequence). Three rounds of nested PCR, following a modified ARM-PCR protocol, produced the TCRbeta library. TCRdb passed the multiplex PCR reads through MiXCR, listing each CDR3 protein once. The sample has under 95,000 distinct CDR3 sequences, more than 80% seen once. This sample's RNA came from whole unsorted tissue. This non-tumor lung sample came from over 3 cm beyond the tumor edge. Between August and November 2014, newly diagnosed, chemotherapy-naive lung cancer patients underwent thoracic surgery in China.

This clonotype originated in a man aged 55 to 69 with non-small cell lung cancer. J is TRBJ1-5 and V is TRBV20-1; the D gene is possibly TRBD1 (6 bases). What was sequenced was distant non-tumor lung tissue. This CDR3 is CSARYWDNLPQLF. The CDR3 bases are TGCAGTGCTAGGTATTGGGACAATCTGCCCCAGCTTTTT.